Listed below are T cell receptor beta chains from one sample, sequenced in a study of T cell responses to AZD1222 COVID-19 vaccine. The assay was immunoSEQ multiplex PCR, and TCRdb's table has in-frame clones only and misses some. The data contain roughly 200,000 clones, 90% to 95% of them seen just once; the ten biggest clones take up 1.7%. The sample here was peripheral blood, taken 28 days after the second AZD1222 dose. The receptors here all came from an adult who received the AZD1222 COVID-19 vaccine. The CDR3 runs from the conserved cysteine through the conserved F or W. A D gene is named only where the DNA matches it firmly. A row's size may be missing; if present it is once, few, many or a size class.

TRBD1 TRBJ1-4 TRBV19 . 16 TGTGCCAGTAGTGACGACAGGGGGGCAACTAATGAAAAACTGTTTTTT CASSDDRGATNEKLFF
. TRBJ1-4 TRBV6-2/TRBV6-3 . 15 TGTGCCAGCAGTTCTGCGGGGCGCGACGATGAAAAACTGTTTTTT CASSSAGRDDEKLFF
. TRBJ1-4 TRBV19 . 16 TGTGCCAGTAGTATCGGGCGGGGGCCGAAAGGTGAAAAACTGTTTTTT CASSIGRGPKGEKLFF
TRBD2 TRBJ2-5 TRBV7-2 . 14 TGTGCCAGCAGCCGGACTAGCGGGAGAGAGACCCAGTACTTC CASSRTSGRETQYF
. TRBJ1-5 TRBV7-2 once 14 TGTGCCAGCAGCCAGGGTTATAGCAATCAGCCCCAGCATTTT CASSQGYSNQPQHF
TRBD1 TRBJ2-7 TRBV27 . 14 TGTGCCAGCAGTTTAAACAGGGGTTCCTACGAGCAGTACTTC CASSLNRGSYEQYF
. TRBJ2-7 TRBV7-9 . 14 TGTGCCAGCAGCTTAGTTGGACAGAGCTACGAGCAGTACTTC CASSLVGQSYEQYF
TRBD2 TRBJ2-3 TRBV7-2 . 18 TGTGCCAGCAGCCACACCAGGACTAGCGGGGCCAGCACAGATACGCAGTATTTT CASSHTRTSGASTDTQYF
. TRBJ2-7 TRBV27 . 17 TGTGCCAGCACCCCGTTGGTGTACGGGGCCATCCACTACGAGCAGTACTTC CASTPLVYGAIHYEQYF
. TRBJ1-6 TRBV9 . 15 TGTGCCAGCAGCGCCCGGTGGGGGTGGGCTTCACCCCTCCACTTT CASSARWGWASPLHF
. TRBJ1-1 TRBV29-1 . 13 TGCAGCGTTTTTCCTTTTCGGCACACTGAAGCTTTCTTT CSVFPFRHTEAFF
TRBD2 TRBJ2-7 TRBV3-1/TRBV3-2 once 13 TGTGCCAGCAGCCGGGGCGGGAGCATCGAGCAGTACTTC CASSRGGSIEQYF
. TRBJ1-2 TRBV4-2 . 16 TGTGCCAGCAGCCAAGATCTGGCAGGGGCCGTCTATGGCTACACCTTC CASSQDLAGAVYGYTF
. TRBJ1-2 TRBV4-3 . 15 TGCGCCAGCAGCCTACAAAGGCAGGCCGTCGATGGCTACACCTTC CASSLQRQAVDGYTF
TRBD1 TRBJ1-2 TRBV30 few 14 TGTGCCTGGAGTCCCCCAGGGGGCGAATATGGCTACACCTTC CAWSPPGGEYGYTF
. TRBJ1-6 TRBV7-3 . 15 TGTGCCAGCAGCTTATCAGGGGCCCTTGGTTCACCCCTCCACTTT CASSLSGALGSPLHF
TRBD2 TRBJ2-3 TRBV29-1 . 14 TGCAGCGTTGCGGCTAGCGGGGGTGCAGATACGCAGTATTTT CSVAASGGADTQYF
. TRBJ2-3 TRBV30 . 15 TGTGCCTGGACCTGGGACCCCGGGAACACAGATACGCAGTATTTT CAWTWDPGNTDTQYF
TRBD1 TRBJ2-1 TRBV11-3 . 15 TGTGCCAGCAGCCAGGGACAGGGGTTCTACAATGAGCAGTTCTTC CASSQGQGFYNEQFF
TRBD1 TRBJ2-2 TRBV2 . 14 TGTGCCAGCAGTGGGACAGGGAGGACCGGGGAGCTGTTTTTT CASSGTGRTGELFF
TRBD1 TRBJ2-1 TRBV7-9 . 15 TGTGCCAGCAGCTTAGGCCGGGACAGAGGAAATGAGCAGTTCTTC CASSLGRDRGNEQFF
TRBD2 TRBJ2-7 TRBV7-8 . 12 TGTGCCAGCAGTCGCGGGGGCTACGAGCAGTACTTC CASSRGGYEQYF
TRBD1 TRBJ2-1 TRBV7-9 . 14 TGTGCCAGCAGCTTGGGACAGGCTTACAATGAGCAGTTCTTC CASSLGQAYNEQFF
. TRBJ1-2 TRBV19 . 13 TGTGCCAGTAGTACCGGACTAGGCTATGGCTACACCTTC CASSTGLGYGYTF
TRBD1 TRBJ2-7 TRBV6-6 . 15 TGTGCCAGCAGTTACCGGGACAGGGTCCGGCACGAGCAGTACTTC CASSYRDRVRHEQYF
. TRBJ1-1 TRBV25-1 . 14 TGTGCCAGCAGTGGCCGAAGGGGGAACACTGAAGCTTTCTTT CASSGRRGNTEAFF
TRBD2 TRBJ2-7 TRBV3-1/TRBV3-2 . 18 TGTGCCAGCAGCCACAGGACTAGCGGGATACGTAGCTCCTACGAGCAGTACTTC CASSHRTSGIRSSYEQYF